The TCR beta chain described here comes from a study of T cell changes during pregnancy in multiple sclerosis. The CDR3 spans 13 residues. CDR1 is KGHSH, CDR2 LQKENI, per germline. With regard to this clone: Compared with germline, one end of the junction differs, possibly owing to a read error.

Measured with immunoSEQ multiplex PCR; TCRdb has only the in-frame clones, and not every one. This table has 65,000 to 80,000 clones, 85% to 95% appearing once. V and J are TRBV18 and TRBJ2-1; D may be TRBD2 (5 bases). Sequenced material: peripheral blood, taken in the first trimester of pregnancy. The TCR comes from a female donor with multiple sclerosis, enrolled in a pregnancy study. The CDR3 nucleotides are TGTGCCAACTCACCTCCCGACTACGCCGAGCAGTTCTTC. Residues: CANSPPDYAEQFF.